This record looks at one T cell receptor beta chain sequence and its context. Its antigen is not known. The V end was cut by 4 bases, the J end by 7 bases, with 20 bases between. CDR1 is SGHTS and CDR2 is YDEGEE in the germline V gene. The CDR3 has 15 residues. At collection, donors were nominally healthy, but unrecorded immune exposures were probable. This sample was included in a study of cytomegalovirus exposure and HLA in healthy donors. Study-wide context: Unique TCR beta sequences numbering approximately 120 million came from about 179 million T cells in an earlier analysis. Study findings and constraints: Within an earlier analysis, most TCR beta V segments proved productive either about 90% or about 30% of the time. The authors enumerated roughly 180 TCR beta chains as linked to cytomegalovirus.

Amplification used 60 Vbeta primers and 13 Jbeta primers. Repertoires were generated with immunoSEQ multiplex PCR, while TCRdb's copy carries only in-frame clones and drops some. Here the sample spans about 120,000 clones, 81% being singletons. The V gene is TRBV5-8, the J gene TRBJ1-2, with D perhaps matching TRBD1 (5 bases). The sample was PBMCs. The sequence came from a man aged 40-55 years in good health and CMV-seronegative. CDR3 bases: TGTGCCAGCAGCCCCTTCCTCGGGGGGAGTGTTGGCTACACCTTC. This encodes CASSPFLGGSVGYTF.